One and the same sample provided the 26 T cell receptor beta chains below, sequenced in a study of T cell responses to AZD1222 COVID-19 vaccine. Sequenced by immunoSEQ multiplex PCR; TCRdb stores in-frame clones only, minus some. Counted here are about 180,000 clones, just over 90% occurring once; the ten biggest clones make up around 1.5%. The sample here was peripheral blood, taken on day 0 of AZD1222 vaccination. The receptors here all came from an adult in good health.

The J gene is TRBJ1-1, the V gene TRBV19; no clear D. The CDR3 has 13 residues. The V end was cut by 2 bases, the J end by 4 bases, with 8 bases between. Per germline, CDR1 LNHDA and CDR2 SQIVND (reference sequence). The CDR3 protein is CASSIIMGTEAFF. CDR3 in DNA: TGTGCCAGTAGTATAATTATGGGCACTGAAGCTTTCTTT.

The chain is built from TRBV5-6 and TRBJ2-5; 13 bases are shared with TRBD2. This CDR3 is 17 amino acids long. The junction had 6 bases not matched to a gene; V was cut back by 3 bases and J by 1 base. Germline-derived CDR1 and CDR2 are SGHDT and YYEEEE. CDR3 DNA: TGTGCCAGCAGCTCCGGACTAGCGGGGGCCCTCCAAGAGACCCAGTACTTC. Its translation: CASSSGLAGALQETQYF.

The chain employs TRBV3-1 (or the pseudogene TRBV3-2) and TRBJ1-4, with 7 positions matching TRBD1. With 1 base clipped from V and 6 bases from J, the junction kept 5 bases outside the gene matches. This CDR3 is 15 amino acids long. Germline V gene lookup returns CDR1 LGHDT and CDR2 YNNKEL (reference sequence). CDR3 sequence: CASSQGQGGDEKLFF. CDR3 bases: TGTGCCAGCAGCCAAGGTCAGGGGGGGGATGAAAAACTGTTTTTT.

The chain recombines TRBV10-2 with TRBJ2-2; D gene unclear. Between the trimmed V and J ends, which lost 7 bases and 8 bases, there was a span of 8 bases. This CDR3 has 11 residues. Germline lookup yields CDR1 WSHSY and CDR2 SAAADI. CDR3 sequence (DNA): TGCGCCAGCACCGAGACTGGGGAGCTGTTTTTT. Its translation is CASTETGELFF.

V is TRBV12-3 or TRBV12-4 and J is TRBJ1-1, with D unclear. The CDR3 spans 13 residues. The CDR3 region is CVSAGLWNTEAFF. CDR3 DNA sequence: TGTGTCTCGGCGGGCCTTTGGAACACTGAAGCTTTCTTT.

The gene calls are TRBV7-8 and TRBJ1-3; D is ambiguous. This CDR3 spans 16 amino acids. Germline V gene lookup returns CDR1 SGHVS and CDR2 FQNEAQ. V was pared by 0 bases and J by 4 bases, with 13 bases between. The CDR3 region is CASSLALASEGNTIYF. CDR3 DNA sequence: TGTGCCAGCAGCTTAGCGCTTGCAAGCGAGGGAAACACCATATATTTT. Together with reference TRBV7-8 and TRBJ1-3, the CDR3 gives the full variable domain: GAGVSQSPRYKVAKRGQDVALRCDPISGHVSLFWYQQALGQGPEFLTYFQNEAQLDKSGLPSDRFFAERPEGSVSTLKIQRTQQEDSAVYLCASSLALASEGNTIYFGEGSWLTVV.

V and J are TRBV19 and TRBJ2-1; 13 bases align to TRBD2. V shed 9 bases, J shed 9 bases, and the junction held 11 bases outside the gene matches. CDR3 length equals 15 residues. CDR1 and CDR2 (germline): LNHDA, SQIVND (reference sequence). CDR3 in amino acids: CASLLAGGEKGEQFF. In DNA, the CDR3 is TGTGCCAGCCTACTAGCGGGGGGGGAAAAGGGTGAGCAGTTCTTC.

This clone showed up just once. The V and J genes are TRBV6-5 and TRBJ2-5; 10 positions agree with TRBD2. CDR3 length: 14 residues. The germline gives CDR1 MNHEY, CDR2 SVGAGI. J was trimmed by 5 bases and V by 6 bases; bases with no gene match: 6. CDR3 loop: CASSAAGGLETQYF. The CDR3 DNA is TGTGCCAGCAGCGCAGCGGGGGGGCTTGAGACCCAGTACTTC.

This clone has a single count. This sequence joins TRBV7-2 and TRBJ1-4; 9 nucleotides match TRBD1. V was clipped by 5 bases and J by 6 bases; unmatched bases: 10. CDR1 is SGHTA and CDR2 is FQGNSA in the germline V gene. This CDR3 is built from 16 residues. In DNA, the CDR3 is TGTGCCAGCAGCCTTATTACCGGGACAGGGTATGAAAAACTGTTTTTT. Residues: CASSLITGTGYEKLFF.

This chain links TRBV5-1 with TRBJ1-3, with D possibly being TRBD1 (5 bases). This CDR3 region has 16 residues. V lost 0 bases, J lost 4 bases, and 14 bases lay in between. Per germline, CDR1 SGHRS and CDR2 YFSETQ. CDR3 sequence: CASSLVGQGAGNTIYF. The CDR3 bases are TGCGCCAGCAGCTTGGTTGGGCAGGGAGCCGGAAACACCATATATTTT.

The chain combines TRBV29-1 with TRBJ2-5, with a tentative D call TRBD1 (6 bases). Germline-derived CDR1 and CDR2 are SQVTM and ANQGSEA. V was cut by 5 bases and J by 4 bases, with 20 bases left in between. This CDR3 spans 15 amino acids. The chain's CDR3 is CSVRRDTRLTETQYF. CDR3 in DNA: TGCAGCGTTCGAAGGGACACCCGCCTGACAGAGACCCAGTACTTC.

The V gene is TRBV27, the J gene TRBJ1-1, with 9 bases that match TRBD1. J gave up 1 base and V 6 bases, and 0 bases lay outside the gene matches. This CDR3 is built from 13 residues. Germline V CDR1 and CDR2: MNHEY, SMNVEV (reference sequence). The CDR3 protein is CASRGQGNTEAFF. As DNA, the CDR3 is TGTGCCAGCAGGGGACAGGGGAACACTGAAGCTTTCTTT.

CDR3 nucleotides: TGTGCCAGCAGCCGCCCCGGACGGTACAGGTACCCCAATCAGCCCCAGCATTTT. Amino acid sequence: CASSRPGRYRYPNQPQHF. The rearrangement joins TRBV21-1 to TRBJ1-5; the table's D gene call, TRBD1, was not cross checked with the DNA. TRBV21-1 is designated a pseudogene. This CDR3 is 18 amino acids long.

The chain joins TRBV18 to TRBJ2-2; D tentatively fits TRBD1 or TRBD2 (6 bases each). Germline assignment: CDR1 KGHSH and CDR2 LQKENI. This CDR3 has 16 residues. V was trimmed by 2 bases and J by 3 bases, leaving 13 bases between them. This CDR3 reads CASSPSSGADTGELFF. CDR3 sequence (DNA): TGTGCCAGCTCACCATCGTCGGGGGCCGACACCGGGGAGCTGTTTTTT.

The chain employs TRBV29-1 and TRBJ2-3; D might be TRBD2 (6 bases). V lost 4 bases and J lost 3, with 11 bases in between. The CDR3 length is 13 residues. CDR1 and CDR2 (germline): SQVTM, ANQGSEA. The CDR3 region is CSVAGEVTDTQYF. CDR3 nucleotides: TGCAGCGTTGCGGGGGAGGTAACAGATACGCAGTATTTT.

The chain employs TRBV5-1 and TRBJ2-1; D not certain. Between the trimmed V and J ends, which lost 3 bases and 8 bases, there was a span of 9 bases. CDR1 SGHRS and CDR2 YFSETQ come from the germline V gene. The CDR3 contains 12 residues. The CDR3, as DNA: TGCGCCAGCAGCTATTACGCGGATGAGCAGTTCTTC. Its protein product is CASSYYADEQFF.

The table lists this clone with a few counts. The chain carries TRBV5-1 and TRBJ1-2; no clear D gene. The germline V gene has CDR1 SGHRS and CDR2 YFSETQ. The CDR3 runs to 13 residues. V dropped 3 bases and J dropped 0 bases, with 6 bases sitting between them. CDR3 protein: CASSSGANYGYTF. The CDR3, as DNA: TGCGCCAGCAGCTCCGGGGCTAACTATGGCTACACCTTC.

CDR3 loop: CASSLGPQGRLTNEKLFF. The CDR3, as DNA: TGTGCCAGCAGCTTGGGCCCCCAGGGGCGACTAACTAATGAAAAACTGTTTTTT. The chain couples TRBV5-4 to TRBJ1-4; perhaps TRBD1 as D (6 bases). V shed 0 bases and J shed 1 base, with 16 bases lying between them. Germline-derived CDR1 and CDR2 are SGHNT and YYREEE (reference sequence). The CDR3 spans 18 residues.

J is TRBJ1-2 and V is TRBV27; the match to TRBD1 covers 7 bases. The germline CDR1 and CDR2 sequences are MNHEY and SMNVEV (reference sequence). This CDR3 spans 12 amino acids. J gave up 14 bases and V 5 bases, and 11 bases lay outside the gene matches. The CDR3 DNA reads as TGTGCCAGCAGTAGGACCCGGGACAGCCTAACCTTC. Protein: CASSRTRDSLTF.

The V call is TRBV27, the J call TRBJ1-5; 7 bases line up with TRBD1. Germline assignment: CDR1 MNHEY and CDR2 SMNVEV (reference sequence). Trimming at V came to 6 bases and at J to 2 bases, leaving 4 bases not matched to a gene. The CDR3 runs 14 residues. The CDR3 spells CASSQTGRNQPQHF. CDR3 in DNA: TGTGCCAGCAGCCAGACAGGGCGCAATCAGCCCCAGCATTTT.

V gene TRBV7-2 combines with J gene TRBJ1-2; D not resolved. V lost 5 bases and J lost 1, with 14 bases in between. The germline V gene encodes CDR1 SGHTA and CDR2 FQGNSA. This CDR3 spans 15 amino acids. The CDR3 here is CASSPRNLLNYGYTF. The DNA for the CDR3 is TGTGCCAGCAGCCCCCGGAACCTCCTTAACTATGGCTACACCTTC.

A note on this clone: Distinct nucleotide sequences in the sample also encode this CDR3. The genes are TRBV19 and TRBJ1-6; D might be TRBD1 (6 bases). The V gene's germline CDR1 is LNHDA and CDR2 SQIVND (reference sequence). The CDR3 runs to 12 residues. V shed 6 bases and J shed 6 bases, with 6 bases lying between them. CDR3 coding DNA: TGTGCCAGTAGGGGGGCTAATTCACCCCTCCACTTT. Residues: CASRGANSPLHF.

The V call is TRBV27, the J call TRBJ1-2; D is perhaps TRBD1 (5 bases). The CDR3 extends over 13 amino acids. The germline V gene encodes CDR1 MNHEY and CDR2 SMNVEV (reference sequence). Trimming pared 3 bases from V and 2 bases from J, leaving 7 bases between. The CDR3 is CASSFQGNYGYTF. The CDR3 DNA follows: TGTGCCAGCAGTTTTCAGGGAAACTATGGCTACACCTTC.

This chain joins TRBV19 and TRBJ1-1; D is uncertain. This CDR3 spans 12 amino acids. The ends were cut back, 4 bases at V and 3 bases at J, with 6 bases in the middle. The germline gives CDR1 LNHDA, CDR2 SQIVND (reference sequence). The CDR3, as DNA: TGTGCCAGTAGTAACGGGTACACTGAAGCTTTCTTT. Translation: CASSNGYTEAFF.

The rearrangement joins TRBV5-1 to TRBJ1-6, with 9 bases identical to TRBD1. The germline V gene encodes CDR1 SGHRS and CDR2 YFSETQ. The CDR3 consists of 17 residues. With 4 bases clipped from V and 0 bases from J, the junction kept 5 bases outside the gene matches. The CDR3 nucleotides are TGCGCCAGCAGCCCGAGACAGGGGGGCTCCTATAATTCACCCCTCCACTTT. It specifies CASSPRQGGSYNSPLHF.

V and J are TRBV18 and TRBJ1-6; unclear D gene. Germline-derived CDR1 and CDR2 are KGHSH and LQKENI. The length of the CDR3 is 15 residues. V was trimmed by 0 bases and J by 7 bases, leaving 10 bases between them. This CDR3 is CASSPPESSNSPLHF. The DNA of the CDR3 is TGTGCCAGCTCACCACCGGAATCTTCCAATTCACCCCTCCACTTT.